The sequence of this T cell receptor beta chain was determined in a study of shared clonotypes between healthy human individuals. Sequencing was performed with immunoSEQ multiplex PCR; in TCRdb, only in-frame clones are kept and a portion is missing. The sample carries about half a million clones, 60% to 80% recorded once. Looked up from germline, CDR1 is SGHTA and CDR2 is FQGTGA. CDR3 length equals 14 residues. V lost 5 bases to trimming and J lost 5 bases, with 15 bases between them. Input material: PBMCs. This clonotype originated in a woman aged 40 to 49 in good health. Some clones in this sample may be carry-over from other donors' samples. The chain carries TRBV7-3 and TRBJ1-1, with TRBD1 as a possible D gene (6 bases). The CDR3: CASSIQGIMTEAFF. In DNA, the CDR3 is TGTGCCAGCAGCATACAGGGTATCATGACTGAAGCTTTCTTT. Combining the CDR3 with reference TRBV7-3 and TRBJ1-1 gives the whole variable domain GAGVSQTPSNKVTEKGKYVELRCDPISGHTALYWYRQSLGQGPEFLIYFQGTGAADDSGLPNDRFFAVRPEGSVSTLKIQRTERGDSAVYLCASSIQGIMTEAFFGQGTRLTVV.